This T cell receptor (beta chain) was profiled in a study of T cell repertoires in cytomegalovirus infection. Study context: Signatures in public TCR beta sequences pointed to both CMV infection and matching HLA type.

Worth noting for this clonotype: The antigen remains unidentified.

One entry per CDR3 protein, called by TCRdb with MiXCR from the reads. The table includes 900,000 to 950,000 distinct CDR3 sequences, around 29% detected once. The CDR3 is made up of 16 amino acids. V gave up 3 bases and J gave up 3 bases, with 15 bases separating them. Per the germline V gene, CDR1 is SGHTA and CDR2 is FQGTGA. Study outcomes and limitations: The study identified carriers of CMV plus the relevant HLA from cumulative public TCR beta family frequency. CMV-specific TCR beta clonotypes restricted by HLA-C were the ones dominating the ex vivo response.

The origin of this receptor is a human donor in good health (CMV status not recorded). Some clones in this sample may be carry-over from other donors' samples. The sample was cultured CD8+ T cells from PBMCs, taken from culture after CMV antigen stimulation. V usage is TRBV7-3 and J usage is TRBJ2-1; the D gene could be TRBD1 or TRBD2 (5 bases each). Here the CDR3 DNA reads TGTGCCAGCAGCTTGTCCGGGACCCCAGGCTACAATGAGCAGTTCTTC. This translates into CASSLSGTPGYNEQFF. Together with reference TRBV7-3 and TRBJ2-1, the CDR3 gives the full variable domain: GAGVSQTPSNKVTEKGKYVELRCDPISGHTALYWYRQSLGQGPEFLIYFQGTGAADDSGLPNDRFFAVRPEGSVSTLKIQRTERGDSAVYLCASSLSGTPGYNEQFFGPGTRLTVL.